A single sample gave rise to the 20 T cell receptor beta chains below, sequenced in a study of T cell responses to AZD1222 COVID-19 vaccine. Libraries were prepared by immunoSEQ multiplex PCR; TCRdb keeps only in-frame clonotypes and omits some of them. Among about 160,000 clones listed, 94% were seen once. The material sequenced was peripheral blood, taken on day 0 of AZD1222 vaccination. The receptors were sampled from an adult in good health.

The chain links TRBV6-1 to TRBJ2-3; 9 bases fit TRBD2. In germline, CDR1 is MNHNS, CDR2 SASEGT. This CDR3 spans 18 amino acids. V lost 2 bases and J lost 4; bases outside the gene matches: 13. The DNA for the CDR3 is TGTGCCAGCAGTGAAAGTGGCTGGACTAGCGACTCCGCAGATACGCAGTATTTT. It yields the protein CASSESGWTSDSADTQYF.

The V call is TRBV28, the J call TRBJ2-3; 10 bases are a match to TRBD2. Per the germline V gene, CDR1 is MDHEN and CDR2 is SYDVKM. Germline trimming cut 4 bases from V and 5 bases from J; bases unmatched to any gene: 6. The CDR3 consists of 15 residues. The CDR3 bases are TGTGCCAGCAGTTATAGCGGGGGGCATGGAGATACGCAGTATTTT. Translation gives CASSYSGGHGDTQYF.

The chain has TRBV19 and TRBJ1-1; D is ambiguous. Germline values: CDR1 LNHDA, CDR2 SQIVND (reference sequence). The length of the CDR3 is 14 residues. Trimming took off 6 bases at V and 3 bases at J, with 14 bases between the two ends. The CDR3 region is CASRKSEGHTEAFF. CDR3 coding DNA: TGTGCCAGTAGGAAATCAGAGGGTCACACTGAAGCTTTCTTT. Supplemented by reference TRBV19 and TRBJ1-1, the full variable domain reads DGGITQSPKYLFRKEGQNVTLSCEQNLNHDAMYWYRQDPGQGLRLIYYSQIVNDFQKGDIAEGYSVSREKKESFPLTVTSAQKNPTAFYLCASRKSEGHTEAFFGQGTRLTVV.

The V and J genes are TRBV19 and TRBJ1-5; 10 bases fit TRBD1. The CDR3 is made up of 19 amino acids. The V gene's germline CDR1 is LNHDA and CDR2 SQIVND (reference sequence). V was clipped by 4 bases and J by 2 bases; unmatched bases: 14. The CDR3 region is CASSSRTGGGFSGNQPQHF. CDR3 DNA sequence: TGTGCCAGTAGTAGCCGGACAGGGGGGGGATTTTCGGGCAATCAGCCCCAGCATTTT.

With regard to this clone: Germline and junction disagree at one end, which may indicate a read error. The rearrangement uses TRBV7-9 and TRBJ2-1; 7 bases fit TRBD1. Germline loops: CDR1 SEHNR, CDR2 FQNEAQ (reference sequence). The CDR3 contains 11 residues. The CDR3 reads CASSLRQGSVF. The CDR3, as DNA: TGTGCCAGCAGCCTGAGACAGGGTTCGGTCTTC.

V gene TRBV19 combines with J gene TRBJ2-2; TRBD1 is a possible D gene (5 bases). Trimming pared 1 base from V and 5 bases from J, leaving 11 bases between. The CDR3 consists of 15 residues. The germline CDR1 and CDR2 sequences are LNHDA and SQIVND (reference sequence). CDR3 nucleotide sequence: TGTGCCAGTAGTATAGGGACACGTAGTACCGGGGAGCTGTTTTTT. The encoded protein is CASSIGTRSTGELFF.

The V gene is TRBV30, the J gene TRBJ2-5, with TRBD2 as a possible D gene (6 bases). The CDR3 totals 13 residues. Germline V lookup: CDR1 GTSNPN, CDR2 SVGIG (reference sequence). Trimming removed 4 bases from V and 5 bases from J, with 14 bases in between. The CDR3 region has the DNA TGTGCCTGGAAAACAGGTGGAGGGGAGACCCAGTACTTC. Amino acid sequence: CAWKTGGGETQYF. The full variable domain, its missing parts supplied by reference TRBV30 and TRBJ2-5, is SQTIHQWPATLVQPVGSPLSLECTVEGTSNPNLYWYRQAAGRGLQLLFYSVGIGQISSEVPQNLSASRPQDRQFILSSKKLLLSDSGFYLCAWKTGGGETQYFGPGTRLLVL.

This chain links TRBV3-1 (or the pseudogene TRBV3-2) with TRBJ1-2, with TRBD1 as a possible D gene (6 bases). Per the germline V gene, CDR1 is LGHDT and CDR2 is YNNKEL (reference sequence). The CDR3 runs 12 residues. Trimming shortened V by 2 bases and J by 8 bases, and 9 bases separated the two germline ends. Written as DNA, the CDR3 is TGTGCCAGCAGCCAAACAGGGAGAGGCTACACCTTC. Protein product: CASSQTGRGYTF.

This clone was seen just once. This sequence joins TRBV7-3 and TRBJ2-3, with 11 bases aligning to TRBD2. The J segment lost 3 bases and the V segment lost 5 bases, leaving 7 bases of the junction unmatched. Germline-derived CDR1 and CDR2 are SGHTA and FQGTGA. The CDR3 has 16 residues. This CDR3 reads CASSGLTSGSTDTQYF. The CDR3 DNA sequence: TGTGCCAGCAGCGGATTAACTAGCGGGAGTACAGATACGCAGTATTTT.

In this sample, this clone turned up a few times. This chain connects TRBV6-2 or TRBV6-3 to TRBJ2-1, with 7 bases matching TRBD2. V gave up 4 bases and J gave up 6 bases; unmatched junction bases: 12. The CDR3 totals 16 residues. In germline, CDR1 is MNHEY, CDR2 SVGEGT. CDR3: CASSFPRTRGINEQFF. CDR3 nucleotide sequence: TGTGCCAGCAGTTTCCCAAGGACTAGGGGAATCAATGAGCAGTTCTTC.

The V call is TRBV27, the J call TRBJ2-7; 8 positions agree with TRBD1. This CDR3 contains 15 residues. From germline, CDR1 is MNHEY and CDR2 SMNVEV (reference sequence). V lost 8 bases and J lost 0; bases outside the gene matches: 9. CDR3 DNA: TGTGCCAGCGTCGCGGGACAGGTTAGCTCCTACGAGCAGTACGTC. Encoded protein: CASVAGQVSSYEQYV.

The V and J genes are TRBV6-5 and TRBJ1-2; 11 bases align to TRBD1. Trimming at V came to 6 bases and at J to 4 bases, leaving 4 bases not matched to a gene. Per germline, CDR1 MNHEY and CDR2 SVGAGI. This CDR3 is 14 amino acids long. The CDR3 sequence: CASRSDRGLYGYTF. In DNA, the CDR3 is TGTGCCAGCAGGTCGGACAGGGGGCTCTATGGCTACACCTTC.

In its sample, this clone was seen once. This chain joins TRBV27 and TRBJ2-3; D is perhaps TRBD2 (5 bases). Trimming took off 6 bases at V and 3 bases at J, with 7 bases between the two ends. The CDR3 has 12 amino acids. Germline CDR1 reads MNHEY; CDR2 reads SMNVEV (reference sequence). The CDR3 DNA sequence: TGTGCCAGCAGCAGAGGGACAGATACGCAGTATTTT. It specifies CASSRGTDTQYF.

There are a few counts of this clone. V and J are TRBV5-4 and TRBJ1-5, with D unclear. The germline V gene has CDR1 SGHNT and CDR2 YYREEE (reference sequence). The CDR3 spans 13 residues. The V end was cut by 3 bases, the J end by 1 base, with 5 bases between. This CDR3 is CASSSDSNQPQHF. The CDR3 coding sequence is TGTGCCAGCAGCTCGGACAGCAATCAGCCCCAGCATTTT.

The CDR3 DNA reads TGTGCCAGCAGCGCCACTAGGGACTTACTGGACAATGAGCAGTTCTTC. It encodes CASSATRDLLDNEQFF. The chain joins TRBV21-1 to TRBJ2-1; the listed D gene, TRBD2, was not tested against the DNA. TRBV21-1 is classified as a pseudogene. The CDR3 has 16 residues.

The rearrangement links TRBV4-2 to TRBJ1-1; TRBD1 matches 9 bases. V trimming: 4 bases; J trimming: 5 bases; junction bases outside the gene matches: 11. Germline loops: CDR1 LGHNA, CDR2 YNFKEQ. The CDR3 covers 16 residues. The CDR3 coding sequence is TGTGCCAGCAGCCCCCTCAAGACAGGGGGGAAGACTGAAGCTTTCTTT. This sequence encodes CASSPLKTGGKTEAFF.

V is TRBV2 and J is TRBJ1-6; possible D gene TRBD1, 6 bases. Germline assignment: CDR1 SNHLY and CDR2 FYNNEI. Trimming stripped 5 bases from V and 6 bases from J, with 20 bases between. This CDR3 has 17 amino acids. CDR3 residues: CASSRGQGGLGNSPLHF. CDR3 DNA sequence: TGTGCCAGCAGTCGGGGGCAAGGGGGATTAGGTAATTCACCCCTCCACTTT.

The chain couples TRBV4-1 to TRBJ1-1, with D unclear. The CDR3 runs 14 residues. V was trimmed by 3 bases and J by 0 bases, leaving 8 bases between them. Germline lookup yields CDR1 MGHRA and CDR2 YSYEKL. CDR3 DNA: TGCGCCAGCAGCCAGAGGGCGCTGAACACTGAAGCTTTCTTT. Its protein product is CASSQRALNTEAFF.

The chain carries TRBV9 and TRBJ2-5; tentative D call: TRBD2 (6 bases). The germline gives CDR1 SGDLS, CDR2 YYNGEE. The CDR3 runs to 14 residues. Trimming removed 0 bases from V and 5 bases from J, with 11 bases in between. CDR3 nucleotide sequence: TGTGCCAGCAGCGTAGGAGTTGCGGGGGAGACCCAGTACTTC. This sequence encodes CASSVGVAGETQYF.

The chain couples TRBV6-5 to TRBJ1-6; weak D call: TRBD1 (5 bases). V shed 2 bases and J shed 7 bases, with 15 bases lying between them. From germline, CDR1 is MNHEY and CDR2 SVGAGI. The CDR3 is 16 amino acids. CDR3: CASSYVSGTHNSPLHF. The CDR3 DNA is TGTGCCAGCAGTTACGTCTCCGGGACTCACAATTCACCCCTCCACTTT.